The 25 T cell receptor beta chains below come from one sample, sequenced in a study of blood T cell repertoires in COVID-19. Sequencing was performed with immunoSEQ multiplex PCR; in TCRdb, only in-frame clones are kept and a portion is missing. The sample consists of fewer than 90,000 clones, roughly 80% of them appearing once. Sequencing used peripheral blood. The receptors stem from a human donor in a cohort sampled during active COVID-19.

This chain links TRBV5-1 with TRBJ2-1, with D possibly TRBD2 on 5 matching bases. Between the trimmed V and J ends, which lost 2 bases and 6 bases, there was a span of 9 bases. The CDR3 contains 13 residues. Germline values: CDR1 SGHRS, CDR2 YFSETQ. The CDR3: CASSLGLLNEQFF. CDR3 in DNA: TGCGCCAGCAGCTTAGGACTCCTCAATGAGCAGTTCTTC.

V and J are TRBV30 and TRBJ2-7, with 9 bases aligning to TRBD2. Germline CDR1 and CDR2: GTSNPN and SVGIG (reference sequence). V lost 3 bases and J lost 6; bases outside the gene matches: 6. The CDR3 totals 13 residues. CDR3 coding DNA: TGTGCCTGGAGGGGGACTAGCTCGGGCGAGCAGTACTTC. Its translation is CAWRGTSSGEQYF.

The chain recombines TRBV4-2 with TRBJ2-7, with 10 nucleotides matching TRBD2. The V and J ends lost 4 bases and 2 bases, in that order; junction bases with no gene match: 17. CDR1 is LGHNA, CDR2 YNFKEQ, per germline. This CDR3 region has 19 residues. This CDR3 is CASSPGRASGRQSPYEQYF. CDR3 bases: TGTGCCAGCAGCCCCGGTCGAGCTAGCGGGAGACAAAGTCCCTACGAGCAGTACTTC.

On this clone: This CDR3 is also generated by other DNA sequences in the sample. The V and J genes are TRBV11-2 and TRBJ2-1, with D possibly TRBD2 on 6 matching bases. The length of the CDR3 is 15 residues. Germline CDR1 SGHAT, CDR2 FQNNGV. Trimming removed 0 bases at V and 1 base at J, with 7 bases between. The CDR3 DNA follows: TGTGCCAGCAGCTTAGAGGGGGGATCCTACAATGAGCAGTTCTTC. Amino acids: CASSLEGGSYNEQFF.

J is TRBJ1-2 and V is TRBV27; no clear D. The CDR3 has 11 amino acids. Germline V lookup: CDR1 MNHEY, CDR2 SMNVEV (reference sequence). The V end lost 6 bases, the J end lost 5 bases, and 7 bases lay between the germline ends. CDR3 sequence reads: CASRGVYGYTF. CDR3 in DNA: TGTGCCAGCAGGGGAGTTTATGGCTACACCTTC.

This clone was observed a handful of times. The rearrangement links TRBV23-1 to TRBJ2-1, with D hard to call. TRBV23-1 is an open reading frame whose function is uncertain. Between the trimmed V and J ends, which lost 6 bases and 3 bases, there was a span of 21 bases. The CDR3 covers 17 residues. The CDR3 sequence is CASRLVILAEHYNEQFF. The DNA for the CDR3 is TGCGCCAGCAGGTTGGTAATCCTTGCGGAACACTACAATGAGCAGTTCTTC.

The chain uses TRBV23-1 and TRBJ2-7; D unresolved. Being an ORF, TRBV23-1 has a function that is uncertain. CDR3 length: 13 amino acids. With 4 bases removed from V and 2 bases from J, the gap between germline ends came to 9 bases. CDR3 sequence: CASSLPPAYEQYF. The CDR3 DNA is TGCGCCAGCAGTCTCCCTCCGGCCTACGAGCAGTACTTC.

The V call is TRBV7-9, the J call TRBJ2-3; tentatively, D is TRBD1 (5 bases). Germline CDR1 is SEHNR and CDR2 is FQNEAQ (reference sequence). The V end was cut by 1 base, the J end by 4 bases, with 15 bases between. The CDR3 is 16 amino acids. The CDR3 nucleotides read TGTGCCAGCAGCTTAGACGGGCAGGGTCGGGCAGATACGCAGTATTTT. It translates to CASSLDGQGRADTQYF.

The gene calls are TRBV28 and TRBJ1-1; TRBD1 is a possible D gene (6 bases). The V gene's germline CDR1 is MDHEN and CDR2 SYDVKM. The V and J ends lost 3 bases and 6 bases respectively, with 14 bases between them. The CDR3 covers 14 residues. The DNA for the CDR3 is TGTGCCAGCAGTTTCGAGGGGGGGATAGCTGAAGCTTTCTTT. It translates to CASSFEGGIAEAFF.

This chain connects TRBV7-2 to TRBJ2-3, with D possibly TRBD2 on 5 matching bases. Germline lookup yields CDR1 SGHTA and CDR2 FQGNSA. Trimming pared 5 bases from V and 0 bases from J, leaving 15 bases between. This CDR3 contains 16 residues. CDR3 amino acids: CASSLSWTGSTDTQYF. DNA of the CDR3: TGTGCCAGCAGCCTATCTTGGACGGGAAGCACAGATACGCAGTATTTT. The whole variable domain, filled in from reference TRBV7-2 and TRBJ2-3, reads GAGVSQSPSNKVTEKGKDVELRCDPISGHTALYWYRQSLGQGLEFLIYFQGNSAPDKSGLPSDRFSAERTGGSVSTLTIQRTQQEDSAVYLCASSLSWTGSTDTQYFGPGTRLTVL.

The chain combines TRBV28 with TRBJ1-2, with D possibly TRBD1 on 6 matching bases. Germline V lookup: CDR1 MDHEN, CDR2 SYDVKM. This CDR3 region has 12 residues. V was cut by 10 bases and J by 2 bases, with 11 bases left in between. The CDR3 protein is CATNQGNYGYTF. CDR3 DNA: TGTGCCACCAATCAGGGGAACTATGGCTACACCTTC.

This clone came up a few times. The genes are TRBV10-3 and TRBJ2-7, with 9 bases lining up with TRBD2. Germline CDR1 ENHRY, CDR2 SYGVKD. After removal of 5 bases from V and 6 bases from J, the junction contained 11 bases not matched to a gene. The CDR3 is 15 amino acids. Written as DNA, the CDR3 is TGTGCCATCAGTAAGATGACCGATAGCGGGAGCGAGCAGTACTTC. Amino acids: CAISKMTDSGSEQYF.

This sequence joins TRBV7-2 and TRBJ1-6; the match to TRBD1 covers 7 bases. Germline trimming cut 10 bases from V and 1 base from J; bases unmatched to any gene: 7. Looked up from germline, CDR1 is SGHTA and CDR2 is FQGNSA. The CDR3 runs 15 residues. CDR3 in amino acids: CATTGAQSYNSPLHF. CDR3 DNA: TGTGCCACCACAGGGGCGCAATCCTATAATTCACCCCTCCACTTT.

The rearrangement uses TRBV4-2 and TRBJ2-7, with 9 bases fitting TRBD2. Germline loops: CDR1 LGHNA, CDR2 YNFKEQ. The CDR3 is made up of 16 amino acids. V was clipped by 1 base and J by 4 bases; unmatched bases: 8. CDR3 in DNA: TGTGCCAGCAGCCAAGTGGGGGTTAGCGGGAGATACGAGCAGTACTTC. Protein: CASSQVGVSGRYEQYF.

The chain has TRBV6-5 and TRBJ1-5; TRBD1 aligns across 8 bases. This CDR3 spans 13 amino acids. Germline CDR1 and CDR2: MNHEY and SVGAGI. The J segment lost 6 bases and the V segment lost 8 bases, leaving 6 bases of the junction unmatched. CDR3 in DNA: TGTGCCAGCGATGGCAGGGGGCTTCAGCCCCAGCATTTT. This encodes CASDGRGLQPQHF.

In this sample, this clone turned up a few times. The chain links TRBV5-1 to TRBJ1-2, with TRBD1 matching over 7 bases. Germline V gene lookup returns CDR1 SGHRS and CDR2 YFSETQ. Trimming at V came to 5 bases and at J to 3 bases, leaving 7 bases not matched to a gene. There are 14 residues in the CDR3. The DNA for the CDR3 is TGCGCCAGCAGGGAAACAGGGGCCTACTATGGCTACACCTTC. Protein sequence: CASRETGAYYGYTF.

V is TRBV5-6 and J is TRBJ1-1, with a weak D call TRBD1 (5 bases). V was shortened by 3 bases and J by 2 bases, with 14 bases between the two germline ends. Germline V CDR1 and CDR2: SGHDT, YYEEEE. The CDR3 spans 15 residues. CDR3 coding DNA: TGTGCCAGCAGCTACACTCGGACATCCAACACTGAAGCTTTCTTT. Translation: CASSYTRTSNTEAFF. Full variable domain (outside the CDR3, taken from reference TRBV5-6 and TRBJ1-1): DAGVTQSPTHLIKTRGQQVTLRCSPKSGHDTVSWYQQALGQGPQFIFQYYEEEERQRGNFPDRFSGHQFPNYSSELNVNALLLGDSALYLCASSYTRTSNTEAFFGQGTRLTVV.

The CDR3 DNA is TGTGCCACCAGTGATTCAACCAAAGGGACAGGGCTGCGAGAGCAGTACTTC. This translates into CATSDSTKGTGLREQYF. V gene TRBV24-1 combines with J gene TRBJ2-7; 9 bases match TRBD1. V dropped 2 bases and J dropped 7; count of bases not matched to a gene: 14. The germline gives CDR1 KGHDR, CDR2 SFDVKD. This CDR3 spans 17 amino acids.

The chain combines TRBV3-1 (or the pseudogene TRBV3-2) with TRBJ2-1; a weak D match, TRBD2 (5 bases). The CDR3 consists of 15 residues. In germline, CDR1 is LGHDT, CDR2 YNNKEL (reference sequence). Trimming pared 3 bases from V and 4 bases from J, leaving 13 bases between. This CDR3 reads CASSQRAAEYNEQFF. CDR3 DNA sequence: TGTGCCAGCAGCCAGAGGGCGGCGGAATACAATGAGCAGTTCTTC.

The CDR3 here is CASSLDPGGSYEQYF. CDR3 nucleotide sequence: TGTGCCAGCAGCTTAGATCCAGGGGGCTCCTACGAGCAGTACTTC. The rearrangement uses TRBV11-2 and TRBJ2-7, with 7 bases matching TRBD1. This CDR3 is built from 15 residues. Looked up from germline, CDR1 is SGHAT and CDR2 is FQNNGV. V was pared by 0 bases and J by 0 bases, with 2 bases of the junction left unmatched.

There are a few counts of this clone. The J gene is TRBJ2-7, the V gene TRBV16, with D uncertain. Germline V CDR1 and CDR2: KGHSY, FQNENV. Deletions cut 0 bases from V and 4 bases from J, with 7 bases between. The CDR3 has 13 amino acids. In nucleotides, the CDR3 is TGTGCCAGCAGCCAATCAGCGAGTTACGAGCAGTACTTC. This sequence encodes CASSQSASYEQYF.

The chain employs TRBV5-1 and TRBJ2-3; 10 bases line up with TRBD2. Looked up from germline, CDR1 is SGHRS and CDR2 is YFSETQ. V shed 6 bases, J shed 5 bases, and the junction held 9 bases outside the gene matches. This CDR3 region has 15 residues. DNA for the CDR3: TGCGCCAGCAAGGCCCTAGCGGGAGACGTAGATACGCAGTATTTT. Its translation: CASKALAGDVDTQYF.

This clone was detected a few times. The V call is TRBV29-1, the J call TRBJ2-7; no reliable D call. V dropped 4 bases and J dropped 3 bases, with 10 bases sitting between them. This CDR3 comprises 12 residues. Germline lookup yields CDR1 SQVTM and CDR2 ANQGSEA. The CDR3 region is CSVGRGLYEQYF. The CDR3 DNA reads TGCAGCGTTGGTAGAGGCCTCTACGAGCAGTACTTC.

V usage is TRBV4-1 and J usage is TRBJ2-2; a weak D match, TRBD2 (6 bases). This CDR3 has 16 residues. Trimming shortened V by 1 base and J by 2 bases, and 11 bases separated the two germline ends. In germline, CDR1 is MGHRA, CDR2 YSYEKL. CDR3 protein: CASSQVAAINTGELFF. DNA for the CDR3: TGCGCCAGCAGCCAAGTAGCGGCCATAAACACCGGGGAGCTGTTTTTT.

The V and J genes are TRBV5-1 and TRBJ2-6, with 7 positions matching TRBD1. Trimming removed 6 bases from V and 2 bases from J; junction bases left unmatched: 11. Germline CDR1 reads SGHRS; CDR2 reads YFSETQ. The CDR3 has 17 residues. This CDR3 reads CASTEKGAIAGANVLTF. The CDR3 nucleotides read TGCGCCAGCACCGAGAAGGGGGCGATAGCTGGGGCCAACGTCCTGACTTTC.